These 27 T cell receptor beta chains were all obtained from the same sample, sequenced in a study of beta chain features in type 1 diabetes. Findings and caveats of the study: Type 1 diabetes patients showed a moderate but significant shortening of TCRB CDR3s in all four CD4+ subsets.

Of the isolated RNA, all was reverse transcribed, and so the sequenced material was expressed TCRB transcripts. Profiling relied on immunoSEQ multiplex PCR, and the TCRdb table lists in-frame clones only, not all of them. The sample yields around 250,000 clones, more than 13% seen once. Which antigens these TCRs recognize remains unknown. Sequencing used naive CD4+ T cells from blood. These receptors were taken from a man younger than 40 with type 1 diabetes.

This chain joins TRBV18 and TRBJ2-7; maybe TRBD1 (5 bases). The V gene lost 1 base and the J gene lost 6 bases, with 16 bases spanning the gap. CDR1 is KGHSH, CDR2 LQKENI, per germline. The CDR3 runs 15 residues. CDR3 sequence (DNA): TGTGCCAGCTCACCACTGACAGAAAACGAGCGCGAGCAGTACTTC. Translation: CASSPLTENEREQYF.

Turning to this clone: The junction departs from germline at one end; a sequencing error may be responsible. This chain joins TRBV19 and TRBJ1-2; D unclear. CDR1 is LNHDA, CDR2 SQIVND, per germline (reference sequence). The CDR3 spans 12 residues. CDR3 protein: CASSMTKYGYTF. The CDR3 DNA sequence: TGTGCCAGTAGTATGACTAAATATGGCTACACCTTC.

This chain uses TRBV7-9 with TRBJ1-2, with D tentatively TRBD1 (6 bases). The CDR3 extends over 13 amino acids. CDR1 and CDR2 (germline): SEHNR, FQNEAQ (reference sequence). V lost 6 bases, J lost 8 bases, and 16 bases lay in between. The CDR3, as DNA: TGTGCCAGCAGTCCAGGGGAGTTGTCGGGCTACACCTTC. Translation gives CASSPGELSGYTF.

The rearrangement links TRBV27 to TRBJ2-5, with 8 bases identical to TRBD2. The CDR3 totals 16 residues. V lost 4 bases and J lost 2; bases outside the gene matches: 9. Germline assignment: CDR1 MNHEY and CDR2 SMNVEV (reference sequence). CDR3 region: CASSSWVAGTQETQYF. The DNA of the CDR3 is TGTGCCAGCAGTTCATGGGTAGCGGGAACTCAAGAGACCCAGTACTTC.

The chain uses TRBV5-1 and TRBJ2-3; TRBD2 aligns across 11 bases. J was trimmed by 2 bases and V by 4 bases; bases with no gene match: 3. CDR1 is SGHRS and CDR2 is YFSETQ in the germline V gene. CDR3 length equals 15 residues. CDR3 bases: TGCGCCAGCAGCCAGGGACTAGCGGTCACAGATACGCAGTATTTT. Translated, it gives CASSQGLAVTDTQYF.

The chain joins TRBV29-1 to TRBJ2-7, with D tentatively TRBD1 (5 bases). V was cut by 7 bases and J by 1 base, with 8 bases left in between. Germline V gene lookup returns CDR1 SQVTM and CDR2 ANQGSEA. The CDR3 loop spans 11 amino acids. CDR3 sequence (DNA): TGCAGCGCAGGGCAGTCCTACGAGCAGTACTTC. The encoded protein is CSAGQSYEQYF.

This clone was seen a few times. The gene calls are TRBV9 and TRBJ1-2; perhaps TRBD1 as D (6 bases). V gave up 4 bases and J gave up 7 bases, with 20 bases separating them. The CDR3 is made up of 15 amino acids. Germline CDR1 is SGDLS and CDR2 is YYNGEE. The DNA of the CDR3 is TGTGCCAGCAGCAGGGGGGGATTAGAAGCGTTTGGCTACACCTTC. Translation gives CASSRGGLEAFGYTF.

This clone turned up a few times. CDR3 DNA: TGTGCCAGCAGCCGGGACCTAGCGGGCTCCTACAATGAGCAGTTCTTC. This encodes CASSRDLAGSYNEQFF. The chain is built from TRBV5-4 and TRBJ2-1, with TRBD2 identical over 8 bases. Germline V gene sequence: CDR1 SGHNT, CDR2 YYREEE (reference sequence). Germline trimming cut 4 bases from V and 0 bases from J; bases unmatched to any gene: 6. This CDR3 spans 16 amino acids.

The V call is TRBV5-1, the J call TRBJ1-1, with unresolved D. CDR3 size: 11 residues. V shed 4 bases and J shed 6 bases, with 7 bases lying between them. Germline CDR1 and CDR2: SGHRS and YFSETQ. This CDR3 is CASSADSEAFF. In nucleotides, the CDR3 is TGCGCCAGCAGCGCCGACTCTGAAGCTTTCTTT.

The J gene is TRBJ2-1, the V gene TRBV5-4; a possible D gene is TRBD1 (5 bases). Germline V CDR1 and CDR2: SGHNT, YYREEE (reference sequence). There are 19 residues in the CDR3. Trimming left V 5 bases short and J 6 bases short, with 30 bases between. CDR3 coding DNA: TGTGCCAGCAGGGGATTCGGTACTTCAGGGAAACCACTTGGCAATGAGCAGTTCTTC. Translating it yields CASRGFGTSGKPLGNEQFF.

This clone was counted between two and nine times. The CDR3 DNA reads as TGTGCCAGCAGCCAAGACTCTTACAAATACTATGGCTACACCTTC. Its translation is CASSQDSYKYYGYTF. The genes are TRBV4-2 and TRBJ1-2; D gene unclear. CDR1 and CDR2 from the germline V gene are LGHNA and YNFKEQ. This CDR3 is built from 15 residues. V lost 0 bases to trimming and J lost 3 bases, with 11 bases between them.

This clone was seen only a few times. The rearrangement joins TRBV6-5 to TRBJ2-7, with TRBD2 matching 10 bases. This CDR3 is built from 16 residues. V was clipped by 0 bases and J by 3 bases; unmatched bases: 5. Germline CDR1 and CDR2: MNHEY and SVGAGI. For the CDR3, the DNA is TGTGCCAGCAGTTACTCGATACTAGCGGGAAACTACGAGCAGTACTTC. This sequence encodes CASSYSILAGNYEQYF.

The chain uses TRBV7-9 and TRBJ2-5, with TRBD2 matching over 7 bases. CDR1 is SEHNR, CDR2 FQNEAQ, per germline (reference sequence). The CDR3 runs 12 residues. The trim removed 4 bases at V and 5 bases at J, leaving 1 base unmatched. The CDR3 nucleotides read TGTGCCAGCAGCTCCGGGGGGGAGACCCAGTACTTC. Its translation is CASSSGGETQYF.

This clone has only a few counts. The V call is TRBV15, the J call TRBJ2-7; no definite D call. The CDR3 contains 14 residues. V was shortened by 0 bases and J by 0 bases, with 6 bases between the two germline ends. Germline V gene lookup returns CDR1 LNHNV and CDR2 YYDKDF (reference sequence). This CDR3 reads CATSREVSSYEQYF. CDR3 coding DNA: TGTGCCACCAGCAGAGAGGTGAGCTCCTACGAGCAGTACTTC.

CDR3 sequence: CASSPSAGGYNEQFF. Here the CDR3 DNA reads TGTGCCAGCAGCCCCTCGGCGGGAGGGTACAATGAGCAGTTCTTC. The chain links TRBV7-9 to TRBJ2-1; the match to TRBD2 covers 9 bases. Germline CDR1 SEHNR, CDR2 FQNEAQ (reference sequence). Unmatched junction bases numbered 6, after V lost 5 bases and J lost 4 bases. The CDR3 is 15 amino acids.

This chain uses TRBV7-3 with TRBJ1-2; D might be TRBD1 (5 bases). This CDR3 has 13 amino acids. The germline gives CDR1 SGHTA, CDR2 FQGTGA. V was trimmed by 3 bases and J by 8 bases, leaving 13 bases between them. The CDR3 bases are TGTGCCAGCAGCTTCGGGGGTACAGAGGGCTACACCTTC. Translation: CASSFGGTEGYTF.

V usage is TRBV18 and J usage is TRBJ2-7; 9 nucleotides match TRBD2. CDR3 length: 16 amino acids. Losses at the gene ends were 6 bases for V and 0 bases for J; bases not matched to a gene: 9. Germline CDR1 reads KGHSH; CDR2 reads LQKENI. The CDR3 sequence is CASSPNGAGGSYEQYF. CDR3 sequence (DNA): TGTGCCAGCTCCCCAAACGGAGCGGGAGGCTCCTACGAGCAGTACTTC. Based on the CDR3 plus reference TRBV18 and TRBJ2-7, the full variable domain is NAGVMQNPRHLVRRRGQEARLRCSPMKGHSHVYWYRQLPEEGLKFMVYLQKENIIDESGMPKERFSAEFPKEGPSILRIQQVVRGDSAAYFCASSPNGAGGSYEQYFGPGTRLTVT.

This clone was observed a few times. The chain combines TRBV7-2 with TRBJ2-7; D may be TRBD1 (7 bases). Germline CDR1 and CDR2: SGHTA and FQGNSA. The CDR3 has 14 residues. Trimming took off 4 bases at V and 5 bases at J, with 15 bases between the two ends. The CDR3 is CASSSRQGGDEQYF. The CDR3 bases are TGTGCCAGCAGCTCTAGACAGGGAGGAGACGAGCAGTACTTC.

This clone showed up just a few times. The chain joins TRBV7-9 to TRBJ2-3, with TRBD2 matching 10 bases. The J segment lost 6 bases and the V segment lost 0 bases, leaving 3 bases of the junction unmatched. CDR1 SEHNR and CDR2 FQNEAQ come from the germline V gene (reference sequence). The CDR3 is 15 residues long. The CDR3 sequence: CASSLAASGSDTQYF. DNA for the CDR3: TGTGCCAGCAGCTTAGCGGCTAGCGGGAGTGATACGCAGTATTTT.

This clone was detected only a few times. This rearrangement joins TRBV18 to TRBJ2-3; D unresolved. Germline V CDR1 and CDR2: KGHSH, LQKENI. With 3 bases removed from V and 5 bases from J, the gap between germline ends came to 3 bases. The CDR3 has 11 amino acids. The CDR3 loop is CASSPKDTQYF. Here the CDR3 DNA reads TGTGCCAGCTCACCCAAAGATACGCAGTATTTT.

This clone was counted between two and nine times. The J gene is TRBJ1-1, the V gene TRBV18, with no clear D. Germline loops: CDR1 KGHSH, CDR2 LQKENI. V lost 1 base, J lost 5 bases, and 5 bases lay in between. The CDR3 has 12 amino acids. The CDR3 sequence is CASSPLGTEAFF. The DNA for the CDR3 is TGTGCCAGCTCACCACTCGGGACTGAAGCTTTCTTT.

Concerning this clone: Other DNA sequences within the sample encode an identical CDR3. This chain joins TRBV10-3 and TRBJ2-5; the D gene is possibly TRBD1 (6 bases). CDR3 length: 14 residues. Germline V gene lookup returns CDR1 ENHRY and CDR2 SYGVKD. The germline V and J ends were trimmed by 0 bases and 2 bases, with 7 bases remaining between them. The CDR3 sequence: CAISESTGQETQYF. DNA for the CDR3: TGTGCCATCAGTGAGTCGACAGGTCAAGAGACCCAGTACTTC.

The chain uses TRBV2 and TRBJ2-5, with D tentatively TRBD2 (5 bases). The CDR3 covers 12 residues. Germline values: CDR1 SNHLY, CDR2 FYNNEI. Trimming took 7 bases from V and 5 from J, leaving 11 bases between them. For the CDR3, the DNA is TGTGCCAGCAAACTAGAAACGGAGACCCAGTACTTC. Protein sequence: CASKLETETQYF. Full variable domain (remainder filled in from reference TRBV2 and TRBJ2-5): EPEVTQTPSHQVTQMGQEVILRCVPISNHLYFYWYRQILGQKVEFLVSFYNNEISEKSEIFDDQFSVERPDGSNFTLKIRSTKLEDSAMYFCASKLETETQYFGPGTRLLVL.

The V call is TRBV5-1, the J call TRBJ2-3; D possibly corresponds to TRBD1 (7 bases). The germline CDR1 and CDR2 sequences are SGHRS and YFSETQ. Trimming took off 4 bases at V and 6 bases at J, with 18 bases between the two ends. The CDR3 is 15 amino acids. Written as DNA, the CDR3 is TGCGCCAGCAGCCCGGGGGACAGAACGATGGATACGCAGTATTTT. Protein sequence: CASSPGDRTMDTQYF.

V and J are TRBV19 and TRBJ2-1; weak D call: TRBD2 (7 bases). CDR3 size: 16 residues. The germline V and J ends were trimmed by 2 bases and 8 bases, with 19 bases remaining between them. CDR1 and CDR2 (germline): LNHDA, SQIVND (reference sequence). This chain's CDR3 is CASSIWTAGKVDEQFF. Written as DNA, the CDR3 is TGTGCCAGTAGTATATGGACAGCGGGAAAGGTTGATGAGCAGTTCTTC.

This chain's CDR3 is CASSYSRSITDTQYF. CDR3 bases: TGTGCCAGCAGTTACTCGCGGTCGATCACAGATACGCAGTATTTT. The J gene is TRBJ2-3, the V gene TRBV6-5; D unclear. The germline CDR1 and CDR2 sequences are MNHEY and SVGAGI. Trimming took off 0 bases at V and 2 bases at J, with 9 bases between the two ends. This CDR3 region has 15 residues.

This clone was counted a few times. The chain couples TRBV19 to TRBJ2-5; D remains ambiguous. V was shortened by 6 bases and J by 2 bases, with 10 bases between the two germline ends. Germline V gene sequence: CDR1 LNHDA, CDR2 SQIVND (reference sequence). The CDR3 spans 13 residues. The CDR3 DNA follows: TGTGCCAGTAGCCTCCTTGCGCAAGAGACCCAGTACTTC. Protein product: CASSLLAQETQYF.